This T cell receptor (beta chain) emerged from a study of cytomegalovirus exposure and HLA in healthy donors (dated by TCRdb to about 2017). Describing the broader study: In an earlier analysis of some 610 of the donors, about 270 Gb of sequence data and 117 million unique TCR beta sequences from roughly 200 million T cells were reported. About 310 gigabases of sequencing data and 78 million or so unique TCR sequences were included in an early release covering under 650 HLA-typed donors. Among the roughly 370 genotyped donors, approximately 82% belonged to the genetic ancestry cluster associated with self-reported Caucasian donors. The study was designed to test whether signatures of past pathogen exposure could be identified by cataloging public T cell receptors. The T cell repertoires of 670 or so subjects were profiled by immunosequencing and related to cytomegalovirus serostatus. In addition to the first cohort of about 650 subjects, a separate validation cohort of about 120 different subjects was used. To predict cytomegalovirus infection status, the study combined high-throughput TCR immunosequencing, statistical association of individual TCRs with disease status, and machine learning. A later analysis re-analyzed previously published TCR beta repertoires from 650 to 800 donors and added high-resolution HLA genotyping to study TCR occurrence patterns. Rather than drawing on any new phenotypic data, the later analysis identified candidate immune exposures from TCR beta sequences and the way those sequences occurred across donors. To decide whether each TCR beta V gene segment behaved as functional or pseudogenic, an earlier analysis of 587 of the donors relied on high-throughput TCR beta sequencing. Donor age, sex, ethnicity and CMV serostatus were compiled alongside the repertoire data. A later genetic analysis used genome-wide SNP genotypes for about 60% of the roughly 700 donors, treating that subset as a discovery cohort. Every discovery cohort repertoire had been produced on one sequencing platform. HLA typing covered class I and class II loci at four-digit resolution. The number of typed donors differed by locus: roughly 620-630 for A, B, C, DRB1 and DQB1; 500 to 550 for DQA1; some 610 for DPA1; and around 450 for DPB1. Because of strong linkage in the cohort, roughly five DR-DQ haplotypes were treated as single units for association and clustering. Across some 400 genotyped donors of the cohort, an average of approximately 200,000 unique TCR beta nucleotide sequences per donor were sequenced, and roughly a sixth of those sequences were non-productive.

Library creation used the immunoSEQ multiplex PCR assay. For the multiplex PCR, a mixture combining 60 forward primers for TCR Vbeta segments and 13 reverse primers for TCR Jbeta segments was used. The CDR3 region of rearranged TCR beta genes was amplified from genomic DNA with a multiplex PCR assay. On the Illumina HiSeq System, the amplified TCR beta libraries were sequenced as 87-base-pair reads. On the study's bioinformatics: A later analysis tallied around 82 million unique TCR beta chains across the 700 or so repertoires, and approximately 9.9 million of those chains were shared by two or more donors. Raw reads were error-corrected and collapsed into unique sequences with a nearest-neighbor algorithm that merged closely related sequences to remove PCR and sequencing errors. CDR3 sequences were aligned to IMGT reference sequences to assign V, D and J gene segments. For a sequence to be retained, a match of at least six nucleotides was required to both a V gene segment and a J gene segment. A rearrangement was called productive if the CDR3 had no stop codons and remained in frame with V and J, and every other rearrangement was called non-productive. Following IMGT convention, CDR3 was defined as the stretch from the second conserved V-encoded cysteine to the conserved J-encoded phenylalanine. The earlier analysis of a few hundred of the donors excluded sequences that lacked an unambiguous match to a single V gene segment. In an earlier analysis of approximately 560 of the donors, a V segment was called functional when productive rearrangements were above 56.7%, and segregating when the standard deviation between donors exceeded 5%. A statistical classification framework was developed to diagnose cytomegalovirus status using the catalog of TCR beta chain sequences. In a later analysis, V and J genes were assigned by comparing TCR nucleotide sequences against IMGT/GENE-DB human TR gene sequences. The TCRdist pipeline was used in a later analysis to assign CDR3 sequences and most-parsimonious VDJ recombination scenarios. In a later analysis, every TCR beta chain was defined by the combination of its CDR3 amino acid sequence and its V-gene family, and reads without a unique V-gene family were dropped. A later analysis removed 550 to 700 highly shared, low-generation-probability nucleotide sequences to deal with suspected cross-contamination and a sequencing artifact. A later analysis calculated a clonal expansion index for each public chain from normalized within-repertoire ranks of inferred template counts. A later analysis computed generation probabilities with a VDJ recombination model fitted to out-of-frame rearrangements, and checked the results against IGoR. A later analysis scored TCR-TCR, TCR-HLA and TCR-CMV co-occurrence with hypergeometric tests, applying a repertoire-size bias correction to TCR pairs. In a later analysis, false discovery rates were estimated by permuting HLA or CMV assignments 20 times. A later analysis grouped co-occurring TCRs with DBSCAN, adding TCRdist sequence similarity when clustering within HLA-allele-positive subsets. Repertoires with fewer than 30,000 or more than 120,000 public chains were left out of co-occurrence clustering, as were roughly five repertoires with anomalous nucleotide sharing. TCRdb's version of the immuneACCESS table is confined to in-frame rearrangements and falls short of the full clone set. An unresolved V gene accounts for under half of the shortfall where checked; the remainder is of unknown origin. The D gene and trimming were derived from the DNA, and the V and J assignments and clone size from that table. The sample table lists about 68,000 clones, approximately 75% of them with a count of one. Of the sample, around 7% is held by the ten largest clones.

With regard to this clone: This clone's antigen is unknown. No base quality values were provided; no much bigger clone lies one nucleotide off.

Points the paper makes about the study in general: A few of the identified cytomegalovirus-associated TCR beta chains were confirmed in vitro to be specific for cytomegalovirus antigens. Compared with equally common non-associated chains, HLA-associated TCR beta chains in a later analysis were more clonally expanded and had lower generation probabilities. A further reported finding was that TCR beta sequences accurately predicted the HLA-A and HLA-B alleles for most subjects in the first cohort. CMV serostatus was the only immune exposure information available for the cohort. At a false discovery rate of 0.05, a later analysis linked about 16,000 TCR beta sequences to specific HLA alleles. A later analysis found that most CMV-associated TCR beta chains appeared HLA-restricted, with HLA associations seemingly driven largely by CMV exposure. An earlier analysis of 587 of the donors showed that most TCR beta V segments appeared in productive rearrangements either about 90% or about 30% of the time, which broadly matched IMGT annotations. A total of 150 to 200 TCR beta chains were listed by the study as associated with cytomegalovirus. Because HLA typing was unavailable for some donors at each locus, only the typed subset was used in association tests. A cluster of highly shared sequence variants was judged likely to be a technical artifact of the sequencing pipeline. Some IMGT-functional V segments, including TRBV6-2 and TRBV6-3, could not be told apart with the 87-base-pair reads, so those segments were excluded. Only TCR beta chains were sequenced in this cohort, and the absence of alpha or paired-chain data limited detectable features. A later genetic analysis reported fewer N-insertions in productive TCRs among donors in an Asian-associated ancestry cluster than the roughly 690-donor mean. Sequencing depth was assumed to be roughly uniform across donors in the presence/absence analyses, though that assumption may not hold. In a later genetic analysis, a missense DCLRE1C variant was associated with V-gene and J-gene trimming of TCR beta chains, and the association was replicated in an independent cohort. While some public TCRs were present in many individuals, most TCR sequences turned up only very rarely across donors. Strong co-occurrence of HLA alleles, especially DR and DQ, made assigning TCR associations to individual alleles difficult. Because counts were too low, about 18 rarely observed V segments, including chromosome 9 orphons, were left out of the earlier analysis of 587 of the donors. According to a later analysis, parvovirus B19, influenza, CMV and Epstein-Barr virus appeared linked to several top co-occurrence clusters. In a later analysis, TCR association rates were found to vary across HLA loci, with the most associated TCRs seen for DRB1 alleles and the fewest for HLA-C alleles. Cytomegalovirus status was reported to be diagnosed by the classifier with high specificity and sensitivity in both the original and validation cohorts. Correlated functional status among segregating V segments might be attributable to linkage disequilibrium, but an unknown experimental factor could not be ruled out. It was suggested by the authors that the approach could potentially be generalized to other disease states and immunological phenotypes.

In total, approximately 610 healthy bone marrow donors made up the cohort. All cohort members were sampled while nominally healthy, although unrecorded immune exposures were likely present. Of the 710 or so cohort members, about 290 had a positive CMV serostatus and just over 350 had a negative one, while no CMV serostatus was recorded for the donor. Every donor gave a peripheral blood sample, and the peripheral blood mononuclear cells from that sample were used for TCR beta sequencing. Genomic DNA was extracted from the blood cell samples with the Qiagen DNeasy Blood Extraction Kit. CDR3 length: 14 amino acids, cysteine to phenylalanine. Left in the record is the CDR3 DNA by itself, 42 bases read in frame from the first base. Based on the germline V gene, the CDR1 and CDR2 sequences are SGDLS and YYNGEE. For this chain, trimming is 3 bases at the V end and 4 bases at the J end, and the number of junction bases without a gene match is 4.

This receptor chain uses TRBV9 and TRBJ1-3, with TRBD1 matching 7 junction bases. The sample consisted of PBMCs. The receptor's source is a human donor in good health. In nucleotides, the sequence is TGTGCCAGCAGCGCATTGACAGGGGGAAACACCATATATTTT. This is translated as CASSALTGGNTIYF.